The next 32 T cell receptor beta chains were all read from a single sample in a study of shared clonotypes between healthy human individuals. Clones were sequenced by immunoSEQ multiplex PCR, and TCRdb holds only the in-frame ones, with some missing. The table lists around 2.1 million clones, about 92% of them singletons. Terminally differentiated effector memory CD45RA+ cells were left out of the naive CD8 fraction, which was CD45RO-negative and positively selected for CCR7. Sequencing input: naive CD8+ T cells from PBMCs. These receptors were collected from a man aged 18 to 29 in good health. Some clones in this sample may be carry-over from other donors' samples.

This clone was seen just once. This chain uses TRBV27 with TRBJ2-7; possible D gene TRBD2, 6 bases. Per the germline V gene, CDR1 is MNHEY and CDR2 is SMNVEV (reference sequence). This CDR3 has 16 residues. Trimming removed 5 bases at V and 2 bases at J, with 19 bases between. DNA for the CDR3: TGTGCCAGCAGTCCCCAGGGTGACGGAGGGGCCTACGAGCAGTACTTC. Its protein product is CASSPQGDGGAYEQYF.

This chain joins TRBV6-6 and TRBJ2-1, with 11 bases lining up with TRBD2. CDR1 and CDR2 (germline): MNHNY, SVGAGI (reference sequence). The CDR3 covers 15 residues. V trimming: 6 bases; J trimming: 7 bases; junction bases outside the gene matches: 8. CDR3 sequence reads: CASSQLAGVRNEQFF. The CDR3 DNA sequence: TGTGCCAGCAGCCAACTAGCGGGAGTGAGAAATGAGCAGTTCTTC.

J is TRBJ2-1 and V is TRBV27; D ambiguous. Between the trimmed V and J ends, which lost 2 bases and 4 bases, there was a span of 12 bases. The V gene's germline CDR1 is MNHEY and CDR2 SMNVEV (reference sequence). The CDR3 is made up of 15 amino acids. CDR3 nucleotides: TGTGCCAGCAGTTTAGGGTCCCCCTTATACAATGAGCAGTTCTTC. This translates into CASSLGSPLYNEQFF.

The chain recombines TRBV4-3 with TRBJ2-5; D ambiguous. This CDR3 is built from 14 residues. V lost 4 bases and J 1 base, leaving 10 bases between the germline ends. Germline V CDR1 and CDR2: LGHNA, YSLEER. The CDR3: CASSRELLQETQYF. CDR3 bases: TGCGCCAGCAGCCGCGAACTCCTCCAAGAGACCCAGTACTTC.

This clone has only one observation. The chain links TRBV27 to TRBJ2-5; 7 nucleotides agree with TRBD2. V lost 4 bases to trimming and J lost 0 bases; unmatched junction nucleotides: 2. Germline values: CDR1 MNHEY, CDR2 SMNVEV (reference sequence). The CDR3 is 14 amino acids. The CDR3 loop reads CASSSGLDQETQYF. Here the CDR3 DNA reads TGTGCCAGCAGTTCCGGACTAGACCAAGAGACCCAGTACTTC.

This clone was counted between two and nine times. The V and J genes are TRBV27 and TRBJ1-5; D is unclear. There are 14 residues in the CDR3. CDR1 and CDR2 from the germline V gene are MNHEY and SMNVEV (reference sequence). V was clipped by 2 bases and J by 6 bases, with 11 bases between them. The CDR3 nucleotides read TGTGCCAGCAGTTTAGCTTGGGCGTCTCAGCCCCAGCATTTT. It codes for CASSLAWASQPQHF.

The chain carries TRBV4-3 and TRBJ2-7; D is unclear. Trimming removed 5 bases at V and 0 bases at J, with 14 bases between. The CDR3 totals 15 residues. Germline V gene sequence: CDR1 LGHNA, CDR2 YSLEER. CDR3 in amino acids: CASSRDGRSSYEQYF. The CDR3 bases are TGCGCCAGCAGCAGAGACGGCAGGAGCTCCTACGAGCAGTACTTC.

The chain recombines TRBV6-5 with TRBJ1-4, with 7 bases matching TRBD1. CDR1 is MNHEY, CDR2 SVGAGI, per germline. The CDR3 runs to 15 residues. V lost 4 bases, J lost 7 bases, and 9 bases stayed unmatched. CDR3 in amino acids: CASSSGQTKGEKLFF. CDR3 DNA: TGTGCCAGCAGTTCGGGACAGACTAAAGGTGAAAAACTGTTTTTT.

V and J are TRBV10-1 and TRBJ1-1, with 7 bases aligning to TRBD1. Germline-derived CDR1 and CDR2 are WNHNN and SYGVQD (reference sequence). CDR3 size: 15 residues. The V and J ends lost 6 bases and 3 bases, in that order; junction bases with no gene match: 10. The CDR3 DNA is TGCGCCAGCAGCGAGGGGGCATGGGGGGACACTGAAGCTTTCTTT. Translating gives CASSEGAWGDTEAFF.

V and J are TRBV6-5 and TRBJ2-7, with unresolved D. V was cut by 0 bases and J by 6 bases, with 15 bases left in between. Germline CDR1 and CDR2: MNHEY and SVGAGI. The CDR3 consists of 15 residues. The CDR3 region has the DNA TGTGCCAGCAGTTACTCGATGTCTACTACTGGCGAGCAGTACTTC. Residues: CASSYSMSTTGEQYF.

Details on this clone: Within the sample, other DNA sequences also encode this same CDR3. The chain combines TRBV29-1 with TRBJ2-2; D is ambiguous. This CDR3 contains 11 residues. The V end lost 6 bases, the J end lost 4 bases, and 6 bases lay between the germline ends. The germline V gene has CDR1 SQVTM and CDR2 ANQGSEA. The CDR3 nucleotides are TGCAGCGTCCGGTCCACCGGGGAGCTGTTTTTT. This encodes CSVRSTGELFF.

This rearrangement joins TRBV27 to TRBJ2-4; D is possibly TRBD1 (7 bases). Between the trimmed V and J ends, which lost 5 bases and 2 bases, there was a span of 28 bases. The germline V gene encodes CDR1 MNHEY and CDR2 SMNVEV (reference sequence). The CDR3 is 20 residues long. The CDR3, as DNA: TGTGCCAGCAGTCCAACACGCGGGACAGTGGCTTCCTTGTCCAAAAACATTCAGTACTTC. Protein product: CASSPTRGTVASLSKNIQYF.

The rearrangement joins TRBV30 to TRBJ2-7; 8 bases are a match to TRBD2. CDR3 size: 15 residues. The J segment lost 3 bases and the V segment lost 2 bases, leaving 9 bases of the junction unmatched. In germline, CDR1 is GTSNPN, CDR2 SVGIG (reference sequence). Written as DNA, the CDR3 is TGTGCCTGGAGTAAGGCGGCGGGAGGACTCTACGAGCAGTACTTC. It is translated as CAWSKAAGGLYEQYF.

The sample holds a few counts of this clone. J is TRBJ2-2 and V is TRBV7-9; 9 positions agree with TRBD1. The CDR3 consists of 16 residues. Germline V gene data show CDR1 as SEHNR and CDR2 as FQNEAQ (reference sequence). V shed 3 bases and J 6 bases; nucleotides not matched to a gene: 8. The CDR3 is CASSFGQGIRAGELFF. CDR3 DNA sequence: TGTGCCAGCAGCTTCGGACAGGGGATAAGGGCCGGGGAGCTGTTTTTT. The variable domain in full, with the rest retrieved from reference TRBV7-9 and TRBJ2-2, is DTGVSQNPRHKITKRGQNVTFRCDPISEHNRLYWYRQTLGQGPEFLTYFQNEAQLEKSRLLSDRFSAERPKGSFSTLEIQRTEQGDSAMYLCASSFGQGIRAGELFFGEGSRLTVL.

The genes are TRBV2 and TRBJ2-1, with D possibly TRBD2 on 6 matching bases. The CDR3 is 14 amino acids. V lost 3 bases and J lost 9, with 15 bases in between. In germline, CDR1 is SNHLY, CDR2 FYNNEI. The CDR3 region has the DNA TGTGCCAGCAGTGAGGGGGGACCCCCGAGTGAGCAGTTCTTC. Residues: CASSEGGPPSEQFF. Using reference TRBV2 and TRBJ2-1 for the parts outside the CDR3, the full variable domain is EPEVTQTPSHQVTQMGQEVILRCVPISNHLYFYWYRQILGQKVEFLVSFYNNEISEKSEIFDDQFSVERPDGSNFTLKIRSTKLEDSAMYFCASSEGGPPSEQFFGPGTRLTVL.

The chain recombines TRBV11-2 with TRBJ2-3; 8 nucleotides agree with TRBD2. This CDR3 has 15 amino acids. V gave up 1 base and J gave up 2 bases; unmatched junction bases: 2. Germline CDR1 and CDR2: SGHAT and FQNNGV. CDR3 coding DNA: TGTGCCAGCAGCTTAGCCGGGAGGGACACAGATACGCAGTATTTT. Protein sequence: CASSLAGRDTDTQYF.

There are a few counts of this clone. Here the CDR3 reads CASSGPGFLNTEAFF. The CDR3 nucleotides read TGTGCCAGCAGCGGGCCCGGGTTTCTCAACACTGAAGCTTTCTTT. The chain is built from TRBV9 and TRBJ1-1; no reliable D call. CDR1 SGDLS and CDR2 YYNGEE come from the germline V gene. The CDR3 loop spans 15 amino acids. V was cut by 3 bases and J by 2 bases, with 14 bases left in between.

This sequence joins TRBV7-2 and TRBJ2-7, with 7 bases aligning to TRBD2. Looked up from germline, CDR1 is SGHTA and CDR2 is FQGNSA. The CDR3 is made up of 16 amino acids. V was pared by 1 base and J by 0 bases, with 6 bases of the junction left unmatched. Written as DNA, the CDR3 is TGTGCCAGCAGCTTAGTTCGGCGGGGGAACTCCTACGAGCAGTACTTC. This translates into CASSLVRRGNSYEQYF.

The rearrangement joins TRBV15 to TRBJ2-1, with a possible D match to TRBD2 (5 bases). CDR3 length: 14 residues. The V gene lost 11 bases and the J gene lost 1 base, with 15 bases spanning the gap. Germline CDR1 and CDR2: LNHNV and YYDKDF (reference sequence). The CDR3 region has the DNA TGTGCCTCGATGACAAGCGGTTCCTACAATGAGCAGTTCTTC. Translation gives CASMTSGSYNEQFF.

V and J are TRBV5-1 and TRBJ1-1; possible D gene TRBD1, 5 bases. Germline V gives CDR1 SGHRS, CDR2 YFSETQ. The CDR3 runs to 15 residues. Trimming shortened V by 3 bases and J by 1 base, and 13 bases separated the two germline ends. The CDR3 is CASSWGRGENTEAFF. The CDR3, as DNA: TGCGCCAGCAGCTGGGGAAGGGGAGAGAACACTGAAGCTTTCTTT. Based on the CDR3 plus reference TRBV5-1 and TRBJ1-1, the full variable domain is KAGVTQTPRYLIKTRGQQVTLSCSPISGHRSVSWYQQTPGQGLQFLFEYFSETQRNKGNFPGRFSGRQFSNSRSEMNVSTLELGDSALYLCASSWGRGENTEAFFGQGTRLTVV.

This clone appeared once. The CDR3 nucleotides read TGTGCCAGCAGTTATGTCAGGACAGGGGGCTCAGATACGCAGTATTTT. As protein: CASSYVRTGGSDTQYF. This rearrangement joins TRBV6-5 to TRBJ2-3, with 11 bases fitting TRBD1. CDR3 length equals 16 residues. J was trimmed by 4 bases and V by 3 bases; bases with no gene match: 6. Per the germline V gene, CDR1 is MNHEY and CDR2 is SVGAGI.

This clone was detected a few times. J is TRBJ1-1 and V is TRBV6-5; no reliable D call. The V end lost 5 bases, the J end lost 8 bases, and 12 bases lay between the germline ends. The germline V gene encodes CDR1 MNHEY and CDR2 SVGAGI. The CDR3 spans 12 residues. The CDR3 protein is CASSPGGKEAFF. The DNA of the CDR3 is TGTGCCAGCAGTCCTGGTGGCAAAGAAGCTTTCTTT.

The V call is TRBV5-3, the J call TRBJ2-1; 14 nucleotides line up with TRBD2. TRBV5-3 is identified as an open reading frame with a role that is uncertain. The CDR3 has 15 residues. V shed 4 bases, J shed 10 bases, and the junction held 7 bases outside the gene matches. CDR3 DNA: TGTGCCAGAAGCCAGGGACTAGCGGGAGCCCAGGAGCAGTTCTTC. It yields the protein CARSQGLAGAQEQFF.

The CDR3 protein is CASSVDGGWGNIQYF. CDR3 DNA: TGTGCCAGCAGCGTAGACGGGGGTTGGGGAAACATTCAGTACTTC. This rearrangement joins TRBV9 to TRBJ2-4, with D perhaps TRBD2 (6 bases). The germline gives CDR1 SGDLS, CDR2 YYNGEE. Trimming pared 0 bases from V and 6 bases from J, leaving 13 bases between. CDR3 length: 15 amino acids. Filled out from reference TRBV9 and TRBJ2-4, the complete variable domain reads DSGVTQTPKHLITATGQRVTLRCSPRSGDLSVYWYQQSLDQGLQFLIQYYNGEERAKGNILERFSAQQFPDLHSELNLSSLELGDSALYFCASSVDGGWGNIQYFGAGTRLSVL.

This clone was seen only once. A far bigger clonotype differs at one base, so this is likely a read error. The chain couples TRBV4-1 to TRBJ1-2, with TRBD1 as a possible D gene (6 bases). This CDR3 has 15 amino acids. Germline V gene lookup returns CDR1 MGHRA and CDR2 YSYEKL. The DNA for the CDR3 is TGCGCCGGCAGCCAAGAAAGAACAGGGCTCGCGGGCTACACCTTC. It encodes CAGSQERTGLAGYTF.

This sequence joins TRBV5-4 and TRBJ2-5; no reliable D call. Germline CDR1 SGHNT, CDR2 YYREEE (reference sequence). This CDR3 is built from 16 residues. V lost 0 bases to trimming and J lost 5 bases, with 17 bases between them. The CDR3 is CASSLAGDPTRETQYF. CDR3 sequence (DNA): TGTGCCAGCAGCTTGGCCGGCGACCCTACTCGGGAGACCCAGTACTTC.

The rearrangement joins TRBV6-4 to TRBJ2-1, with TRBD2 identical over 7 bases. V gave up 1 base and J gave up 6 bases; unmatched junction bases: 0. Germline V lookup: CDR1 MRHNA, CDR2 SNTAGT. The CDR3 is 13 amino acids. CDR3 in amino acids: CASSDWEGNEQFF. CDR3 nucleotides: TGTGCCAGCAGTGACTGGGAGGGCAATGAGCAGTTCTTC.

This clone appeared a few times. The chain recombines TRBV5-1 with TRBJ2-7, with TRBD1 matching 9 bases. Losses at the gene ends were 2 bases for V and 3 bases for J; bases not matched to a gene: 12. The length of the CDR3 is 17 residues. Germline CDR1 is SGHRS and CDR2 is YFSETQ. The CDR3 region has the DNA TGCGCCAGCAGCTTCACTTCCCGACAGGGGGGGGTCTACGAGCAGTACTTC. Its protein product is CASSFTSRQGGVYEQYF.

This rearrangement joins TRBV9 to TRBJ2-7; D possibly corresponds to TRBD2 (6 bases). The length of the CDR3 is 14 residues. Germline lookup yields CDR1 SGDLS and CDR2 YYNGEE. The ends were cut back, 0 bases at V and 4 bases at J, with 11 bases in the middle. CDR3 residues: CASSVGASVYEQYF. As DNA, the CDR3 is TGTGCCAGCAGCGTAGGGGCTAGCGTATACGAGCAGTACTTC.

This clone appeared a single time. The chain links TRBV7-8 to TRBJ1-4, with D maybe TRBD1 (5 bases). Looked up from germline, CDR1 is SGHVS and CDR2 is FQNEAQ. The germline V and J ends were trimmed by 4 bases and 8 bases, with 17 bases remaining between them. The CDR3 runs to 15 residues. This chain's CDR3 is CASSSYGDVSEKLFF. The CDR3 DNA is TGTGCCAGCAGCTCCTACGGGGACGTGTCGGAAAAACTGTTTTTT.

This clone was picked up a small number of times. This sequence joins TRBV30 and TRBJ1-5; 10 nucleotides agree with TRBD1. CDR1 is GTSNPN, CDR2 SVGIG, per germline (reference sequence). This CDR3 region has 13 residues. V shed 7 bases and J 3 bases; nucleotides not matched to a gene: 3. CDR3 bases: TGTGCCTACGGGACAGGGGACAATCAGCCCCAGCATTTT. Translation: CAYGTGDNQPQHF. Variable domain in full (rest from reference TRBV30 and TRBJ1-5): SQTIHQWPATLVQPVGSPLSLECTVEGTSNPNLYWYRQAAGRGLQLLFYSVGIGQISSEVPQNLSASRPQDRQFILSSKKLLLSDSGFYLCAYGTGDNQPQHFGDGTRLSIL.

The chain has TRBV27 and TRBJ2-1; TRBD2 matches 13 bases. The CDR3 contains 19 residues. V was pared by 5 bases and J by 0 bases, with 10 bases of the junction left unmatched. CDR1 and CDR2 from the germline V gene are MNHEY and SMNVEV (reference sequence). CDR3 DNA sequence: TGTGCCAGCAGTCAGCTCGGGACTAGCGGGGTGAGCTCCTACAATGAGCAGTTCTTC. It translates to CASSQLGTSGVSSYNEQFF.